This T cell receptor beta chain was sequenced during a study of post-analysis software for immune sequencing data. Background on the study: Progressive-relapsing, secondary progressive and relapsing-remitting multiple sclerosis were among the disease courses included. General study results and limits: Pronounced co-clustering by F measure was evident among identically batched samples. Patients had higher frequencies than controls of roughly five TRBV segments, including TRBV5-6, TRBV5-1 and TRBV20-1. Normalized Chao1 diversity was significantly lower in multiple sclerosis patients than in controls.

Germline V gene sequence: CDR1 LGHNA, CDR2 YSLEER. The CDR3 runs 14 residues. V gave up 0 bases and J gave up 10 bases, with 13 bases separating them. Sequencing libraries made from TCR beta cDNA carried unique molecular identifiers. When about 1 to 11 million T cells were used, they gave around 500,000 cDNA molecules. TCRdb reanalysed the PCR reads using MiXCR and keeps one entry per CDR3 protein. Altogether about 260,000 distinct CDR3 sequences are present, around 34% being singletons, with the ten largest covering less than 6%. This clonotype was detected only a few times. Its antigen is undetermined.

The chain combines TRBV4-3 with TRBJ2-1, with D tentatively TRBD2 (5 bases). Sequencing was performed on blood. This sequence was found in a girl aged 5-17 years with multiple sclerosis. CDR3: CASSQDRRTTEQFF. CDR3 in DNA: TGCGCCAGCAGCCAAGACCGGAGGACCACGGAGCAGTTCTTC.